The 16 T cell receptor beta chains below come from one sample, sequenced in a study of siplizumab effects on memory and regulatory T cells. Repertoires were generated with immunoSEQ multiplex PCR, while TCRdb's copy carries only in-frame clones and drops some. The sample contains 90,000 to 95,000 clones, about 96% of which appear only once. What was sequenced was naive CD4+ T cells sorted from blood. These receptors were taken from a human donor in good health.

This chain joins TRBV9 and TRBJ1-1; D is possibly TRBD1 (6 bases). The V gene lost 0 bases and the J gene lost 5 bases, with 14 bases spanning the gap. The CDR3 runs 15 residues. Germline CDR1 and CDR2: SGDLS and YYNGEE. The CDR3 here is CASSVVGGAGTEAFF. The CDR3 region has the DNA TGTGCCAGCAGCGTAGTTGGGGGGGCTGGGACTGAAGCTTTCTTT.

The chain joins TRBV5-8 to TRBJ1-4, with 7 nucleotides matching TRBD1. Unmatched junction bases numbered 12, after V lost 4 bases and J lost 3 bases. Germline V gives CDR1 SGHTS, CDR2 YDEGEE. This CDR3 comprises 17 residues. CDR3 DNA sequence: TGTGCCAGCAGCACCGGACTGCAGGGGGGAGCTAATGAAAAACTGTTTTTT. It translates to CASSTGLQGGANEKLFF.

CDR3: CASSPTPSGSTEAFF. CDR3 bases: TGTGCCAGCAGTCCCACCCCGTCAGGGAGCACTGAAGCTTTCTTT. The rearrangement joins TRBV27 to TRBJ1-1; TRBD1 is a possible D gene (5 bases). This CDR3 region has 15 residues. The germline V gene encodes CDR1 MNHEY and CDR2 SMNVEV (reference sequence). Trimming removed 5 bases at V and 4 bases at J, with 17 bases between.

The chain employs TRBV4-1 and TRBJ2-1; 12 nucleotides align to TRBD1. V shed 4 bases, J shed 9 bases, and the junction held 7 bases outside the gene matches. CDR3 size: 15 residues. Germline V gives CDR1 MGHRA, CDR2 YSYEKL. This CDR3 reads CASSRPGQGAGEQFF. Here the CDR3 DNA reads TGCGCCAGCAGCCGCCCGGGACAGGGGGCCGGTGAGCAGTTCTTC.

V and J are TRBV11-2 and TRBJ2-1; the D is unclear. The CDR3 totals 14 residues. V lost 6 bases and J 4 bases, leaving 13 bases between the germline ends. CDR1 is SGHAT and CDR2 is FQNNGV in the germline V gene. CDR3 DNA sequence: TGTGCCAGCAGGGAGACCTTTTTGTACAATGAGCAGTTCTTC. It specifies CASRETFLYNEQFF.

The CDR3 spells CASSVVSGVADTQYF. The CDR3 nucleotides are TGTGCCAGCAGCGTAGTGTCAGGGGTAGCAGATACGCAGTATTTT. The chain couples TRBV9 to TRBJ2-3; a possible D gene is TRBD1 (6 bases). The ends were cut back, 0 bases at V and 4 bases at J, with 12 bases in the middle. Looked up from germline, CDR1 is SGDLS and CDR2 is YYNGEE. The CDR3 totals 15 residues.

The chain carries TRBV7-3 and TRBJ2-2; 8 bases align to TRBD2. This CDR3 contains 16 residues. Germline-derived CDR1 and CDR2 are SGHTA and FQGTGA. V dropped 2 bases and J dropped 4; count of bases not matched to a gene: 6. The CDR3 is CASSLLVAGFTGELFF. The CDR3 DNA is TGTGCCAGCAGCTTATTAGTAGCGGGGTTCACCGGGGAGCTGTTTTTT.

This clone was counted between two and nine times. This chain joins TRBV9 and TRBJ1-6; D is perhaps TRBD1 (5 bases). Germline V gene data show CDR1 as SGDLS and CDR2 as YYNGEE. V gave up 3 bases and J gave up 7 bases, with 11 bases separating them. The CDR3 spans 14 residues. The CDR3 sequence: CASSAQAGNSPLHF. In nucleotides, the CDR3 is TGTGCCAGCAGCGCACAGGCAGGCAATTCACCCCTCCACTTT.

The rearrangement links TRBV7-9 to TRBJ2-4; maybe TRBD1 (5 bases). The CDR3 is 13 amino acids. The V and J ends lost 11 bases and 5 bases respectively, with 16 bases between them. Germline V lookup: CDR1 SEHNR, CDR2 FQNEAQ (reference sequence). The CDR3 region has the DNA TGTGCCGGCACCAAGGACACGGAAAACATTCAGTACTTC. Residues: CAGTKDTENIQYF.

This chain links TRBV7-8 with TRBJ2-3; maybe TRBD2 (5 bases). Germline V gives CDR1 SGHVS, CDR2 FQNEAQ. The CDR3 has 16 residues. Trimming took off 1 base at V and 4 bases at J, with 15 bases between the two ends. CDR3 protein: CASSLVSAGSADTQYF. The CDR3 nucleotides read TGTGCCAGCAGCTTAGTTAGCGCGGGTTCGGCAGATACGCAGTATTTT.

This sequence joins TRBV28 and TRBJ1-2, with 9 bases lining up with TRBD1. J was trimmed by 4 bases and V by 6 bases; bases with no gene match: 6. Germline CDR1 MDHEN, CDR2 SYDVKM. The length of the CDR3 is 14 residues. This chain's CDR3 is CASRGGQGGYGYTF. The CDR3 region has the DNA TGTGCCAGCAGAGGGGGACAGGGAGGCTATGGCTACACCTTC.

V usage is TRBV11-2 and J usage is TRBJ1-6, with D uncertain. The CDR3 has 14 residues. Trimming removed 1 base from V and 10 bases from J, with 11 bases in between. Germline CDR1 reads SGHAT; CDR2 reads FQNNGV. The CDR3 region is CASSLVGLGSPLHF. In DNA, the CDR3 is TGTGCCAGCAGCTTAGTAGGGCTGGGGTCACCCCTCCACTTT.

The chain carries TRBV19 and TRBJ1-5; D ambiguous. This CDR3 contains 14 residues. CDR1 and CDR2 from the germline V gene are LNHDA and SQIVND (reference sequence). V shed 0 bases and J shed 8 bases, with 11 bases lying between them. In DNA form, the CDR3 reads TGTGCCAGTAGTATAGAAACGACCCGCAAGCCCCAGCATTTT. This codes for CASSIETTRKPQHF.

This clone has only one observation. This chain uses TRBV18 with TRBJ1-2; D is perhaps TRBD1 (5 bases). The CDR3 length is 16 residues. CDR1 and CDR2 from the germline V gene are KGHSH and LQKENI. V was shortened by 3 bases and J by 0 bases, with 14 bases between the two germline ends. The CDR3 DNA reads TGTGCCAGCTCACCCCCCGGGGCGAAAGCTAACTATGGCTACACCTTC. Amino acids: CASSPPGAKANYGYTF.

The chain employs TRBV19 and TRBJ1-4; D is ambiguous. This CDR3 comprises 14 residues. V lost 3 bases, J lost 6 bases, and 11 bases lay in between. Looked up from germline, CDR1 is LNHDA and CDR2 is SQIVND (reference sequence). The chain's CDR3 is CASSMNPTYEKLFF. The CDR3 region has the DNA TGTGCCAGTAGTATGAATCCCACGTATGAAAAACTGTTTTTT.

V is TRBV5-1 and J is TRBJ1-3, with D perhaps TRBD1 (5 bases). V dropped 3 bases and J dropped 1 base, with 14 bases sitting between them. CDR1 SGHRS and CDR2 YFSETQ come from the germline V gene. The CDR3 length is 16 residues. The CDR3 nucleotides read TGCGCCAGCAGCTCGGGTCAGGGACTTTCTGGAAACACCATATATTTT. Translated: CASSSGQGLSGNTIYF. The variable domain in full, with the rest retrieved from reference TRBV5-1 and TRBJ1-3, is KAGVTQTPRYLIKTRGQQVTLSCSPISGHRSVSWYQQTPGQGLQFLFEYFSETQRNKGNFPGRFSGRQFSNSRSEMNVSTLELGDSALYLCASSSGQGLSGNTIYFGEGSWLTVV.